This is a list of T cell receptor beta chains from one sample in a study of OX40 agonist ivuxolimab in advanced cancers. Profiled with immunoSEQ multiplex PCR; TCRdb holds only in-frame clones, not every one. This sample has roughly 64,000 clones; approximately 84% occur once, and the top ten carry 9.8%. Sequenced here: CD4+ or CD8+ T cells sorted from blood, sampled in a trial of the OX40 agonist ivuxolimab. These receptors all come from an adult with an advanced solid tumor such as melanoma, head and neck, liver or kidney cancer. Both conserved end residues are part of each CDR3. D genes are given only for firm matches. Expanded clones are given a class, and other clones once, few, many or no size at all.

abundance	v_gene	j_gene	len	d_gene	CDR3nt	CDR3aa
.	TRBV10-3	TRBJ1-6	14	.	TGTGCCATCAGTGAGCCAGGGGCGCATTCACCCCTCCACTTT	CAISEPGAHSPLHF
.	TRBV30	TRBJ1-1	13	.	TGTGCCTGGAGTGTATTCGAGAACACTGAAGCTTTCTTT	CAWSVFENTEAFF
.	TRBV5-6	TRBJ1-2	16	TRBD1	TGTGCCAGCACGATCTCCGGGACAGAACGACTCTATGGCTACACCTTC	CASTISGTERLYGYTF
.	TRBV5-6	TRBJ2-3	14	.	TGTGCCAGCAGCTTGGGAGGGTACACAGATACGCAGTATTTT	CASSLGGYTDTQYF
.	TRBV10-3	TRBJ1-3	16	.	TGTGCCATCAGTGAGTCGGGGGTTAGCTCTGGAAACACCATATATTTT	CAISESGVSSGNTIYF
.	TRBV5-1	TRBJ2-1	13	.	TGCGCCAGCAGCTCTACAGACTACAATGAGCAGTTCTTC	CASSSTDYNEQFF
.	TRBV18	TRBJ2-3	14	.	TGTGCCAGCTCACCGGCGGCTAGCACAGATACGCAGTATTTT	CASSPAASTDTQYF
.	TRBV4-2	TRBJ2-7	13	.	TGTGCCAGCAGCCAAGATCCGCAATACGAGCAGTACTTC	CASSQDPQYEQYF
.	TRBV5-1	TRBJ1-4	18	TRBD1	TGCGCCAGCAGCGAAAAGTGGGGGGGACAGAACAGTAATGAAAAACTGTTTTTT	CASSEKWGGQNSNEKLFF
.	TRBV5-1	TRBJ2-3	14	.	TGCGCCAGCAGCTTGGCCGGGTTCACAGATACGCAGTATTTT	CASSLAGFTDTQYF
.	TRBV6-4	TRBJ2-1	14	.	TGTGCCAGCAGTGTCGGCGGGACCTACAATGAGCAGTTCTTC	CASSVGGTYNEQFF
.	TRBV12-1	TRBJ1-3	15	.	TGTGCCAGCAGCTCAGGACCGAGCTCTGGAAACACCATATATTTT	CASSSGPSSGNTIYF
medium-sized	TRBV11-2	TRBJ1-6	18	TRBD1	TGTGCCAGCAGCTTTGACTTGGGACAGGTTAATTATAATTCACCCCTCCACTTT	CASSFDLGQVNYNSPLHF
.	TRBV4-1	TRBJ1-1	17	.	TGCGCCAGCAGCCAACAATGGATCAGGAGGTTGGACACTGAAGCTTTCTTT	CASSQQWIRRLDTEAFF
.	TRBV28	TRBJ1-3	15	.	TGTGCCAGCAGTTTAGTCAGGCTGTCTGGAAACACCATATATTTT	CASSLVRLSGNTIYF
.	TRBV6-5	TRBJ1-6	14	.	TGTGCCAGCAGTCCAACGAGAAGTAATTCACCCCTCCACTTT	CASSPTRSNSPLHF
.	TRBV19	TRBJ2-3	12	TRBD2	TGTGCCAGTAGCCCTAGCGGAGATACGCAGTATTTT	CASSPSGDTQYF
once	TRBV6-5	TRBJ2-7	13	TRBD2	TGTGCCAGCAGTCCCCTCGGGGGGTACGAGCAGTACTTC	CASSPLGGYEQYF
.	TRBV18	TRBJ2-6	14	.	TGTGCCAGCTCACGGGGGGCTGGGGCCAACGTCCTGACTTTC	CASSRGAGANVLTF
.	TRBV7-2	TRBJ1-2	14	TRBD1	TGTGCCAGCAGCTCCGGGACAGGGTCGCCCGGCTACACCTTC	CASSSGTGSPGYTF
few	TRBV5-4	TRBJ1-2	13	TRBD1	TGTGCCAGCAGCTGGGACAGGCCGGGTGGCTACACCTTC	CASSWDRPGGYTF
.	TRBV9	TRBJ2-1	16	TRBD2	TGTGCCAGCAGCGTAGGCGGGGGGGCCCAGAGAAATGAGCAGTTCTTC	CASSVGGGAQRNEQFF
.	TRBV7-2	TRBJ1-5	16	.	TGTGCCAGCAGCTTAGATTCGCCGGGCGGCAATCAGCCCCAGCATTTT	CASSLDSPGGNQPQHF
.	TRBV28	TRBJ2-6	17	TRBD1	TGTGCCAGCAGGGGGCCTAGAACAGGGGCTGGGGCCAACGTCCTGACTTTC	CASRGPRTGAGANVLTF
.	TRBV11-3	TRBJ2-2	20	TRBD1	TGTGCCAGCAGCTCCGACAGGGAAAGGGGTAGAATTGCGAACACCGGGGAGCTGTTTTTT	CASSSDRERGRIANTGELFF
.	TRBV4-3	TRBJ1-2	15	.	TGCGCCAGCAGCCACCGCGCACAGTCCAACTATGGCTACACCTTC	CASSHRAQSNYGYTF
.	TRBV2	TRBJ2-1	12	.	TGTGCCAGCAGTGAAGCTCGGATTGAGCAGTTCTTC	CASSEARIEQFF
.	TRBV5-1	TRBJ1-2	16	.	TGCGCCAGCAACGGCGGTCCGGGGTCGGTCGGCTATGGCTACACCTTC	CASNGGPGSVGYGYTF
.	TRBV28	TRBJ1-2	15	.	TGTGCCAGCAGTTTAGCCCCCCCCGAGAACTATGGCTACACCTTC	CASSLAPPENYGYTF
once	TRBV27	TRBJ2-3	14	.	TGTGCCAGCAGTTTCGGGCTTCCCACAGATACGCAGTATTTT	CASSFGLPTDTQYF
once	TRBV7-3	TRBJ2-1	12	.	TGTGCCAGCAGCGCCACCGTCCATGAGCAGTTCTTC	CASSATVHEQFF
.	TRBV7-9	TRBJ2-5	12	.	TGTGCCAGCAGCTTCGCGTCGGAGACCCAGTACTTC	CASSFASETQYF
.	TRBV19	TRBJ1-5	14	.	TGTGCCAGTAGTATAACGGTTAGCAATCAGCCCCAGCATTTT	CASSITVSNQPQHF
.	TRBV18	TRBJ1-3	14	.	TGTGCCAGCTCACCACCAGTCTCTGGAAACACCATATATTTT	CASSPPVSGNTIYF
.	TRBV2	TRBJ1-6	14	.	TGTGCCAGCCGGAGGTACTCCTATAATTCACCCCTCCACTTT	CASRRYSYNSPLHF
.	TRBV23-1	TRBJ2-2	15	TRBD1	TGCGCCAGCCCCCCCCCGGACAGGGCCACCGGGGAGCTGTTTTTT	CASPPPDRATGELFF
once	TRBV7-3	TRBJ2-1	15	.	TGTGCCAGCAGTCCCTCCCGGGACAACTACAATGAGCAGTTCTTC	CASSPSRDNYNEQFF
few	TRBV29-1	TRBJ1-1	12	.	TGCAGCGCCTCCAGGGGGAACACTGAAGCTTTCTTT	CSASRGNTEAFF
.	TRBV11-2	TRBJ1-1	15	TRBD1	TGTGCCAGCAGCTCCCGGACAGGAAGGAACACTGAAGCTTTCTTT	CASSSRTGRNTEAFF
.	TRBV6-5	TRBJ2-1	14	.	TGTGCCAGCAGTTCCTCGGGGGAGTACAATGAGCAGTTCTTC	CASSSSGEYNEQFF
.	TRBV11-3	TRBJ1-1	15	TRBD1	TGTGCCAGCAGCTCGGGACAGGGCGCGTACACTGAAGCTTTCTTT	CASSSGQGAYTEAFF
.	TRBV10-3	TRBJ2-1	17	TRBD1	TGTGCCATCAGTGAGAAAAGGGGGACAGGGGGAAACAATGAGCAGTTCTTC	CAISEKRGTGGNNEQFF
.	TRBV2	TRBJ2-2	15	TRBD1	TGTGCCAGCAGTAACAGGGGATCGAACACCGGGGAGCTGTTTTTT	CASSNRGSNTGELFF
.	TRBV5-6	TRBJ2-1	15	.	TGTGCCAGCAGCCTCCCCTTAGCCCCCTACAATGAGCAGTTCTTC	CASSLPLAPYNEQFF
once	TRBV27	TRBJ2-7	16	TRBD1	TGTGCCAGCAGTTCCATTGAGTGGACAGGTCTCAACGAGCAGTACTTC	CASSSIEWTGLNEQYF
once	TRBV29-1	TRBJ1-1	13	.	TGCAGCGCCGGGACGGCTATGAACACTGAAGCTTTCTTT	CSAGTAMNTEAFF
.	TRBV5-4	TRBJ1-2	14	TRBD1	TGTGCCAGCAGCTTACAGGGGAATCGCTATGGCTACACCTTC	CASSLQGNRYGYTF
.	TRBV27	TRBJ2-1	18	TRBD1	TGTGCCAGCAGCAGGACAGGGTGGAACATACGATCGGGCAATGAGCAGTTCTTC	CASSRTGWNIRSGNEQFF